These T cell receptor beta chains were read from a single sample in a study of OX40 agonist ivuxolimab in advanced cancers. TCRdb's table, derived via immunoSEQ multiplex PCR, lists solely in-frame clones and lacks some. The data show more than 45,000 clones, with 70% to 85% seen just once and under 4.5% held by the top ten. The material sequenced was CD4+ or CD8+ T cells sorted from blood, taken in a trial of the OX40 agonist ivuxolimab. The receptors derive from an adult with an advanced solid tumor such as melanoma, head and neck, liver or kidney cancer. Each CDR3 is given with its conserved first and last residue.

v_call,j_call,cdr3_aa
TRBV30,TRBJ1-5,CAWSHTGAQPQHF
TRBV28,TRBJ2-7,CASSPWTGGSAYEQYF
TRBV7-2,TRBJ2-3,CASSAVYLDTQYF
TRBV29-1,TRBJ1-2,CSVDATNYGYTF
TRBV5-4,TRBJ2-1,CASSLPLSSYNEQFF
TRBV2,TRBJ2-3,CASKVSAVSTDTQYF
TRBV5-6,TRBJ2-5,CASSFKRTAQETQYF
TRBV15,TRBJ1-5,CATSRDRTGRYSNQPQHF
TRBV29-1,TRBJ2-3,CSALRDIVWDTQYF
TRBV4-3,TRBJ2-4,CASPPPMGTSQQKNIQYF
TRBV30,TRBJ2-1,CAWTTSGGYNEQFF
TRBV19,TRBJ1-4,CASSIQGIRRKLFF
TRBV27,TRBJ1-2,CASSSSRTSYGYTF
TRBV10-2,TRBJ1-5,CASSDDLGWGQPQHF
TRBV10-3,TRBJ2-5,CASSKRHGGETQYF
TRBV5-1,TRBJ1-6,CASRLAGSPHSPLHF
TRBV7-2,TRBJ2-2,CASTKDPATGELFF
TRBV6-1,TRBJ2-3,CASRGNGGTDTQYF
TRBV19,TRBJ1-1,CASSNAGQPNTEAFF
TRBV2,TRBJ2-7,CASGTGDSYEQYF
TRBV18,TRBJ2-5,CASSPPTGSRETQYF
TRBV19,TRBJ2-7,CASSIGSRTGVYEQYF
TRBV10-3,TRBJ1-1,CAISGGQVFEAFF
TRBV28,TRBJ2-7,CASTTGPRYEQYF
TRBV6-1,TRBJ1-4,CASSEVADSGEKLFF
TRBV6-5,TRBJ1-3,CASRGQGSGGNTIYF
TRBV5-1,TRBJ2-4,CASSLGGGNARLAKNIQYF
TRBV18,TRBJ1-5,CASSPLGRDNQPQHF
TRBV18,TRBJ1-2,CASSPRSDGNYGYTF
TRBV5-1,TRBJ1-1,CASSFFDRRTEAFF
TRBV7-2,TRBJ1-5,CASSLTGFGQPQHF
TRBV11-2,TRBJ2-2,CASSLTSLDTGELFF
TRBV5-1,TRBJ2-3,CASSLGLAGDTQYF